This T cell receptor beta chain came from a study of blood T cell repertoires in COVID-19. Across the whole study: COVID-19 samples from acute and convalescent phases originated in the United States, Italy and Spain. The analysed material was cDNA or gDNA that came from T cells, B-cell-depleted T cells, or PBMCs.

As handled by the study authors: The assay estimated nucleated cells by amplifying reference gene primers. Clones were sequenced by immunoSEQ multiplex PCR, and TCRdb holds only the in-frame ones, with some missing. The D gene and trimming were derived from the DNA, and the V and J assignments and clone size from that table. The sample lists about 230,000 clones; roughly 86% were seen once. Germline CDR1 is SEHNR and CDR2 is FQNEAQ (reference sequence). The length of the CDR3 is 15 residues. V lost 1 base to trimming and J lost 0 bases; unmatched junction nucleotides: 3. Sequencing was carried out using peripheral blood. This clonotype was sampled from a woman aged 55-69 years with acute or convalescent COVID-19. The chain combines TRBV7-9 with TRBJ2-7; 7 nucleotides align to TRBD2. CDR3 amino acids: CASSLGGGSSYEQYF. CDR3 in DNA: TGTGCCAGCAGCTTAGGAGGCGGGAGCTCCTACGAGCAGTACTTC.